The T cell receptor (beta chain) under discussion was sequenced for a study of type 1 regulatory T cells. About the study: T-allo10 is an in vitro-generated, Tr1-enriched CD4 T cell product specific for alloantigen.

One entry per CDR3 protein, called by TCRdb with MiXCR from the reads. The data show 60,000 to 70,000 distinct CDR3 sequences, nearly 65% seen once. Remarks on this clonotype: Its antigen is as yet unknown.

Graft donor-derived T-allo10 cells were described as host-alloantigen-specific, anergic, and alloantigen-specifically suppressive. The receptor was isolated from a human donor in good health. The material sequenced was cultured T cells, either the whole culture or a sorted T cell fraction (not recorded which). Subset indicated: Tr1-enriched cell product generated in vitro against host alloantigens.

The DNA for the CDR3 is TGTGCCAGCAGCCAAAGCCCTGCGGGGACAGTATCTGGAAACACCATATATTTT. This codes for CASSQSPAGTVSGNTIYF. The chain employs TRBV3-1 and TRBJ1-3; 7 nucleotides line up with TRBD1. The CDR3 covers 18 residues. The J segment lost 1 base and the V segment lost 2 bases, leaving 11 bases of the junction unmatched. Germline-derived CDR1 and CDR2 are LGHDT and YNNKEL (reference sequence). Complete variable domain (other parts from reference TRBV3-1 and TRBJ1-3): DTAVSQTPKYLVTQMGNDKSIKCEQNLGHDTMYWYKQDSKKFLKIMFSYNNKELIINETVPNRFSPKSPDKAHLNLHINSLELGDSAVYFCASSQSPAGTVSGNTIYFGEGSWLTVV.